This T cell receptor beta chain was observed in a study of blood T cells in healthy people across ages. This clonotype has a handful of counts. What it binds is unknown. Then a second PCR, running about 6 to 12 cycles, was carried out with a sample-barcoded 5' primer and a J-beta primer mix. Via MiXCR, TCRdb re-called the 5' RACE reads, giving one row per CDR3 protein. The sample has around 1,600,000 distinct CDR3 sequences; about 42% are singletons. Each donor's blood draw was approximately 10 milliliters of peripheral blood. General study findings and limits: Long-lived and aged donors differed, with more naive CD4+ cells and higher diversity in the long-lived. Diversity was estimated from one million T cells, and these estimates were considered underestimates.

V trimming: 3 bases; J trimming: 3 bases; junction bases outside the gene matches: 5. This CDR3 contains 17 residues. Germline V gives CDR1 MDHEN, CDR2 SYDVKM. This TCR came from a woman aged 18-29 years in good health. V usage is TRBV28 and J usage is TRBJ2-3, with TRBD2 identical over 14 bases. Sequencing input: blood. The CDR3 loop is CASSFPGLAGVTDTQYF. For the CDR3, the DNA is TGTGCCAGCAGTTTTCCGGGACTAGCGGGAGTGACAGATACGCAGTATTTT.